This T cell receptor (beta chain) was recorded in a study of cytomegalovirus exposure and HLA in healthy donors. Study outcomes and limitations: In most subjects, TCR beta sequences reportedly gave accurate predictions of HLA-A and HLA-B alleles.

With regard to this clone: Its antigen is as yet unknown. The sample has other DNA sequences that encode this CDR3 too.

J was trimmed by 8 bases and V by 2 bases; bases with no gene match: 8. From germline, CDR1 is SGDLS and CDR2 YYNGEE. The CDR3 has 15 residues. The primer mix had 60 Vbeta and 13 Jbeta primers. Sequencing was performed with immunoSEQ multiplex PCR; in TCRdb, only in-frame clones are kept and a portion is missing. The sample shows roughly 120,000 clones, about 81% of them seen only once. This receptor was identified in a man aged 35 to 55 in good health and CMV-seronegative. The sample comprised PBMCs. This chain connects TRBV9 to TRBJ1-3; 9 bases fit TRBD1. CDR3 bases: TGTGCCAGCAGCGTGTACCGGGACAGGGAGGACACCATATATTTT. Encoded protein: CASSVYRDREDTIYF.